This is a list of T cell receptor beta chains from one sample in a study of regulatory and conventional T cells in RAG deficiency. Repertoires were generated with immunoSEQ multiplex PCR, while TCRdb's copy carries only in-frame clones and drops some. Of about 8,500 clones detected, more than 75% appear once; the ten largest clones hold over 30%. This sample was also put to use in a study of regulatory T cells.

Sequencing was performed on CD8+ T cells sorted from blood. These TCRs come from a human donor in good health. The CDR3 runs from the conserved cysteine through the conserved F or W. D genes are given only for firm matches. Expanded clones are given a class, and other clones once, few, many or no size at all.

cdr3_nt	cdr3_aa	d_call	v_call	j_call	clone_size	cdr3_length
TGCGCCAGCAGCGCGAAGCCGGGACAGGGAAACACTGAAGCTTTCTTT	CASSAKPGQGNTEAFF	TRBD1	TRBV5-1	TRBJ1-1	.	16
TGTGCCAGCAGTCTGGACCGACACTCCTACAATGAGCAGTTCTTC	CASSLDRHSYNEQFF	.	TRBV5-4	TRBJ2-1	.	15
TGTGCCAGCTCGATGGGGTTCTCCTACGAGCAGTACTTC	CASSMGFSYEQYF	.	TRBV12-1	TRBJ2-7	.	13
TGTGCCAGCAGCTCAACTCCTTTTAGCACTGAAGCTTTCTTT	CASSSTPFSTEAFF	.	TRBV7-2	TRBJ1-1	.	14
TGTGCCAGCAGCCCCCCGGACAGAGATGGCTACACCTTC	CASSPPDRDGYTF	.	TRBV7-9	TRBJ1-2	.	13
TGTGCCAGCAGCTTAATGACTAGCGGACAAGAGACCCAGTACTTC	CASSLMTSGQETQYF	TRBD2	TRBV7-2	TRBJ2-5	.	15
TGTGCCAGCAGTGACCGGGACAGGGACAGTGAAAAACTGTTTTTT	CASSDRDRDSEKLFF	TRBD1	TRBV6-6	TRBJ1-4	.	15
TGTGCCTGGAGTCCTGGGGATTCTGGGGCCAACGTCCTGACTTTC	CAWSPGDSGANVLTF	.	TRBV30	TRBJ2-6	few	15
TGTGCCAGCAGTTACAGCAGGGGGCTGTATTACGAGCAGTACTTC	CASSYSRGLYYEQYF	TRBD1	TRBV6-5	TRBJ2-7	.	15
TGTGCCAGCAGCAATAGACAGGGTCCCTTTAGCAATCAGCCCCAGCATTTT	CASSNRQGPFSNQPQHF	TRBD1	TRBV7-8	TRBJ1-5	once	17
TGTGCCAGCAGCTTATTGGACAGGGAAGGGGAAAAACTGTTTTTT	CASSLLDREGEKLFF	TRBD1	TRBV7-4	TRBJ1-4	once	15
TGTGCCAGCAGTGGTGCTGGGTACAATGAGCAGTTCTTC	CASSGAGYNEQFF	.	TRBV2	TRBJ2-1	.	13
TGCGCCAGCAGTTTCGGGCCCGGGACAGGGTCGTACGAGCAGTACTTC	CASSFGPGTGSYEQYF	TRBD1	TRBV4-1	TRBJ2-7	.	16
TGTGCCAGCAGTTTAATCGGGACGGGGGGCTACGAGCAGTACTTC	CASSLIGTGGYEQYF	TRBD2	TRBV27	TRBJ2-7	.	15
TGTGCCAGCAGCGCGCTAGCGGGACCCTACGAGCAGTACTTC	CASSALAGPYEQYF	TRBD2	TRBV14	TRBJ2-7	.	14
TGTGCCAGCAGCGGGAGGGGGACCAGCTTTTCCTACGAGCAGTACTTC	CASSGRGTSFSYEQYF	.	TRBV7-2	TRBJ2-7	.	16
TGTGCCAGTAGTATAGGAGGGGGCGCTGGCTATGGCTACACCTTC	CASSIGGGAGYGYTF	TRBD1	TRBV19	TRBJ1-2	.	15
TGTGCTAGCAGCTTAAGCCCCCCAGCTTCACAAGAGACCCAGTACTTC	CASSLSPPASQETQYF	.	TRBV7-7	TRBJ2-5	.	16
TGTGCCAGCAGCCGTCCCAATGCGGGGGTGGAGCGGGAGCTGTTTTTT	CASSRPNAGVERELFF	TRBD2	TRBV9	TRBJ2-2	.	16
TGCGCCAGCAGCCAAGAACGTAGGGAGGGACAGCCCCAGCATTTT	CASSQERREGQPQHF	.	TRBV4-1	TRBJ1-5	.	15
TGCGCCAGCAGCCAAGATTGGGGATTTGAGCAGTTCTTC	CASSQDWGFEQFF	.	TRBV4-1	TRBJ2-1	few	13
TGTGCTAGCAGCTTAGGTGATAGCGCCGCCTACGAGCAGTACTTC	CASSLGDSAAYEQYF	.	TRBV7-7	TRBJ2-7	once	15
TGTGCCAGTAGTTTTCATGGTGAAAAACTGTTTTTT	CASSFHGEKLFF	.	TRBV19	TRBJ1-4	few	12
TGTGCCATCGAGGGGGGGCCAGATACGCAGTATTTT	CAIEGGPDTQYF	.	TRBV10-3	TRBJ2-3	.	12
TGTGCCAGCAGCTTGCCCCCCACAGATACGCAGTATTTT	CASSLPPTDTQYF	.	TRBV5-4	TRBJ2-3	.	13
TGTGCCAGCAGCTTAGCCCCCGGGCCCGGAGCCCATGGCTACACCTTC	CASSLAPGPGAHGYTF	.	TRBV7-6	TRBJ1-2	.	16
TGTGCCAGTAGTATAGCCCCGGCGCGCTCCTACAATGAGCAGTTCTTC	CASSIAPARSYNEQFF	.	TRBV19	TRBJ2-1	few	16
TGTGCCAGTAGTGCCGGTTTTGGAAACACCATATATTTT	CASSAGFGNTIYF	.	TRBV19	TRBJ1-3	.	13